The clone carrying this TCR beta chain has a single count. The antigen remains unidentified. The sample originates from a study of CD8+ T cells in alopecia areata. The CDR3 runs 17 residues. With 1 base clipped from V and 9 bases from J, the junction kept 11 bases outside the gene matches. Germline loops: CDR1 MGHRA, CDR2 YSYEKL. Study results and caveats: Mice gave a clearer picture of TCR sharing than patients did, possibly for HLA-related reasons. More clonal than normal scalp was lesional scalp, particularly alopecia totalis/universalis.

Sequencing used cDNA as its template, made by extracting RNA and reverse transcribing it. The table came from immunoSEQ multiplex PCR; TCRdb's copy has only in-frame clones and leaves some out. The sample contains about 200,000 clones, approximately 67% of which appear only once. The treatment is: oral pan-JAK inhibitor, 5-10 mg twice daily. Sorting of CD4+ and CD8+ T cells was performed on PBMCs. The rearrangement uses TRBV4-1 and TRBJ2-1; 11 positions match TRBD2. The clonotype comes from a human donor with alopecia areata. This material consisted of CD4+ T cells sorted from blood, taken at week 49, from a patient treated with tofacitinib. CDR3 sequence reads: CASSQGRLAGPVTEQFF. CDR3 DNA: TGCGCCAGCAGCCAAGGACGACTAGCGGGGCCCGTCACTGAGCAGTTCTTC.